This record concerns one T cell receptor (beta chain) sequence. No antigen is known for it. The data derive from a study of T cell repertoires in cytomegalovirus infection. TCRdb reprocessed the reads with MiXCR, giving one entry per CDR3 protein. The sample has a few hundred thousand distinct CDR3 sequences; roughly 10% are singletons. Findings and limits, study-wide: Dominant in the ex vivo response were TCR beta clonotypes restricted by HLA-C and specific for CMV.

The V end was cut by 3 bases, the J end by 9 bases, with 11 bases between. CDR1 is DFQATT and CDR2 is SNEGSKA in the germline V gene (reference sequence). The CDR3 sequence is 11 residues long. The J gene is TRBJ1-1, the V gene TRBV20-1; D is possibly TRBD1 (6 bases). Material: PBMCs. The sequence was obtained from a human donor in good health (CMV status not recorded). Some clones in this sample may be carry-over from other donors' samples. The CDR3 region has the DNA TGCAGTGCTAGCCGACAGGACCAAGCTTTCTTT. It is translated as CSASRQDQAFF.